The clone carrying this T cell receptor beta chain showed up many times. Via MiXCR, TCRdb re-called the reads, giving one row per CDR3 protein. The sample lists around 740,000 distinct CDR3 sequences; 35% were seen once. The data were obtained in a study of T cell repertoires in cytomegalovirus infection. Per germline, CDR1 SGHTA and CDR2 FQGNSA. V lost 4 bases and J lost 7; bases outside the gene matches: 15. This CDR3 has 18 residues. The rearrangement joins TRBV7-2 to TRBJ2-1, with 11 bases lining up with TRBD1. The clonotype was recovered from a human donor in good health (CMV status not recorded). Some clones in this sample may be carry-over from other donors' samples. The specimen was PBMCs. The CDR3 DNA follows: TGTGCCAGCAGCTCGAGACTGGGGGGACAGGGGGAGGTTAATGAGCAGTTCTTC. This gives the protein CASSSRLGGQGEVNEQFF.